Presented here are 17 T cell receptor beta chains from one specimen sequenced in a study of blood T cell repertoires in COVID-19. Profiled with immunoSEQ multiplex PCR; TCRdb holds only in-frame clones, not every one. The data contain over 60,000 clones, about 76% of them seen just once; the ten biggest clones take up about 33%. Material: peripheral blood. Source of these receptors: a human donor in a cohort sampled during active COVID-19.

The rearrangement uses TRBV27 and TRBJ2-5; D call uncertain. CDR1 and CDR2 from the germline V gene are MNHEY and SMNVEV (reference sequence). V lost 1 base and J 5 bases, leaving 14 bases between the germline ends. The CDR3 length is 15 residues. CDR3 DNA: TGTGCCAGCAGTTTATATTCTTCCCTCGGGGAGACCCAGTACTTC. Translated, it gives CASSLYSSLGETQYF.

The V and J genes are TRBV5-1 and TRBJ2-2, with unresolved D. V was shortened by 1 base and J by 0 bases, with 7 bases between the two germline ends. CDR1 and CDR2 from the germline V gene are SGHRS and YFSETQ. The CDR3 contains 15 residues. The CDR3 is CASSLQVANTGELFF. The CDR3, as DNA: TGCGCCAGCAGCTTGCAGGTGGCGAACACCGGGGAGCTGTTTTTT. The complete variable domain, with remaining parts taken from reference TRBV5-1 and TRBJ2-2, reads KAGVTQTPRYLIKTRGQQVTLSCSPISGHRSVSWYQQTPGQGLQFLFEYFSETQRNKGNFPGRFSGRQFSNSRSEMNVSTLELGDSALYLCASSLQVANTGELFFGEGSRLTVL.

This clone appeared a single time. This sequence joins TRBV19 and TRBJ1-1, with unresolved D. V was cut by 4 bases and J by 1 base, with 10 bases left in between. Germline V gene sequence: CDR1 LNHDA, CDR2 SQIVND (reference sequence). This CDR3 region has 14 residues. CDR3 amino acids: CASSTTGWNTEAFF. The DNA of the CDR3 is TGTGCCAGTAGTACCACGGGTTGGAACACTGAAGCTTTCTTT.

This chain connects TRBV28 to TRBJ2-7; D is perhaps TRBD1 (5 bases). CDR1 and CDR2 (germline): MDHEN, SYDVKM. Trimming took 2 bases from V and 4 from J, leaving 12 bases between them. This CDR3 spans 14 amino acids. CDR3 nucleotide sequence: TGTGCCAGCAGTTTAGCAGGGTCTGCGTACGAGCAGTACTTC. It yields the protein CASSLAGSAYEQYF.

The chain has TRBV7-2 and TRBJ2-3; 10 bases match TRBD2. Germline values: CDR1 SGHTA, CDR2 FQGNSA. The J segment lost 3 bases and the V segment lost 1 base, leaving 7 bases of the junction unmatched. This CDR3 is built from 17 residues. CDR3 DNA: TGTGCCAGCAGCTTAGATCCTAGCGGGGGTGTTACAGATACGCAGTATTTT. This codes for CASSLDPSGGVTDTQYF.

The chain carries TRBV9 and TRBJ1-5; TRBD1 is a possible D gene (6 bases). The CDR3 loop spans 14 amino acids. Trimming cost V 4 bases and J 2 bases, with 10 bases left between them. Germline CDR1 is SGDLS and CDR2 is YYNGEE. The CDR3 is CASSPGVGNQPQHF. In DNA form, the CDR3 reads TGTGCCAGCAGCCCAGGGGTGGGCAATCAGCCCCAGCATTTT.

A few counts support this clone. The chain recombines TRBV10-1 with TRBJ1-6, with TRBD1 as a possible D gene (6 bases). Trimming took off 2 bases at V and 4 bases at J, with 18 bases between the two ends. Germline CDR1 and CDR2: WNHNN and SYGVQD (reference sequence). This CDR3 has 18 residues. For the CDR3, the DNA is TGCGCCAGCAGTGAGCCGGACAGTCGACTCAATTATAATTCACCCCTCCACTTT. This sequence encodes CASSEPDSRLNYNSPLHF.

V usage is TRBV6-5 and J usage is TRBJ1-1; perhaps TRBD1 as D (6 bases). The germline gives CDR1 MNHEY, CDR2 SVGAGI. Trimming cost V 11 bases and J 5 bases, with 15 bases left between them. The CDR3 sequence is 12 residues long. CDR3 DNA sequence: TGTGCCTTACAGGGACCGTGGACTGAAGCTTTCTTT. It translates to CALQGPWTEAFF.

In its sample, this clone was seen a few times. The V gene is TRBV4-1, the J gene TRBJ2-7; 13 positions match TRBD2. Trimming took 0 bases from V and 4 from J; bases not matched to a gene: 3. CDR3 size: 16 residues. Germline V gene sequence: CDR1 MGHRA, CDR2 YSYEKL. CDR3 coding DNA: TGCGCCAGCAGCCAAGACGGACTAGCGGGAGCGTACGAGCAGTACTTC. Translated, it gives CASSQDGLAGAYEQYF.

This clone was seen a few times. This chain links TRBV19 with TRBJ2-7, with 14 bases aligning to TRBD2. V gave up 5 bases and J gave up 6 bases; unmatched junction bases: 15. Germline-derived CDR1 and CDR2 are LNHDA and SQIVND (reference sequence). The CDR3 consists of 18 residues. The CDR3 loop is CASSPEGGLAGGRSEQYF. The CDR3 DNA is TGTGCCAGTAGTCCAGAAGGCGGACTAGCGGGAGGAAGGAGCGAGCAGTACTTC.

The genes are TRBV25-1 and TRBJ1-1; D not certain. Trimming pared 3 bases from V and 1 base from J, leaving 9 bases between. The CDR3 length is 14 residues. Germline loops: CDR1 MGHDK, CDR2 SYGVNS. CDR3 bases: TGTGCCAGCAGTGATTATGGGAGGAACACTGAAGCTTTCTTT. Residues: CASSDYGRNTEAFF.

The J gene is TRBJ2-1, the V gene TRBV5-4, with D maybe TRBD1 (6 bases). This CDR3 has 12 residues. With 6 bases removed from V and 10 bases from J, the gap between germline ends came to 14 bases. The V gene's germline CDR1 is SGHNT and CDR2 YYREEE (reference sequence). The DNA of the CDR3 is TGTGCCAGCACCTCTCCAAGGGGGGAGCAGTTCTTC. Amino acid sequence: CASTSPRGEQFF.

The chain recombines TRBV28 with TRBJ2-2; D is possibly TRBD1 (5 bases). The CDR3 contains 13 residues. V shed 6 bases and J shed 4 bases, with 9 bases lying between them. Germline assignment: CDR1 MDHEN and CDR2 SYDVKM. CDR3 nucleotides: TGTGCCAGCAGAGGGGTCGGCACCGGGGAGCTGTTTTTT. Protein: CASRGVGTGELFF.

J is TRBJ1-4 and V is TRBV19; D is undetermined. V was clipped by 2 bases and J by 0 bases, with 7 bases between them. CDR3 size: 15 residues. The germline V gene has CDR1 LNHDA and CDR2 SQIVND (reference sequence). The CDR3 reads CASSIKDSTNEKLFF. The CDR3 coding sequence is TGTGCCAGTAGTATAAAGGACTCAACTAATGAAAAACTGTTTTTT.

This clone was observed a single time. The chain joins TRBV7-2 to TRBJ2-2, with 9 bases fitting TRBD2. Germline loops: CDR1 SGHTA, CDR2 FQGNSA. J was trimmed by 6 bases and V by 5 bases; bases with no gene match: 13. This CDR3 is 17 amino acids long. CDR3 amino acids: CASSPKASGGPPGELFF. The CDR3, as DNA: TGTGCCAGCAGCCCGAAAGCGAGCGGGGGGCCCCCCGGGGAGCTGTTTTTT.

In its sample, this clone was seen a few times. The chain couples TRBV4-2 to TRBJ2-7; TRBD2 matches 7 bases. CDR1 is LGHNA and CDR2 is YNFKEQ in the germline V gene. Trimming cost V 0 bases and J 0 bases; bases outside gene matches: 11. The CDR3 is made up of 18 amino acids. The CDR3 loop is CASSQDSEIAGASYEQYF. The DNA for the CDR3 is TGTGCCAGCAGCCAAGATTCGGAAATAGCGGGCGCCTCCTACGAGCAGTACTTC.

The chain carries TRBV14 and TRBJ2-1; D gene unclear. The CDR3 sequence is 16 residues long. Germline lookup yields CDR1 SGHDN and CDR2 FVKESK. V lost 0 bases and J lost 0, with 9 bases in between. CDR3 amino acids: CASSQDSVSSYNEQFF. The CDR3 nucleotides read TGTGCCAGCAGCCAAGATTCCGTGAGCTCCTACAATGAGCAGTTCTTC.